The next 15 T cell receptor beta chains were all read from a single sample in a study of OX40 agonist ivuxolimab in advanced cancers. The protocol was immunoSEQ multiplex PCR, while the TCRdb copy is restricted to in-frame clones and leaves out a portion. Of fewer than 55,000 clones in the sample, approximately 80% are singletons; the top ten hold around 12%. The source material was CD4+ or CD8+ T cells sorted from blood, sampled in a trial of the OX40 agonist ivuxolimab. These receptors were collected from an adult with an advanced solid tumor such as melanoma, head and neck, liver or kidney cancer.

The chain combines TRBV5-4 with TRBJ2-5; 11 bases line up with TRBD2. V was pared by 0 bases and J by 11 bases, with 9 bases of the junction left unmatched. This CDR3 region has 15 residues. The germline V gene has CDR1 SGHNT and CDR2 YYREEE (reference sequence). CDR3 sequence (DNA): TGTGCCAGCAGCTTGGCTAGTAGCGGGGGGGCCGTGCAGTACTTC. Protein: CASSLASSGGAVQYF.

The V call is TRBV7-3, the J call TRBJ2-1; the match to TRBD1 covers 7 bases. The CDR3 is 16 amino acids. After removal of 2 bases from V and 2 bases from J, the junction contained 6 bases not matched to a gene. The V gene's germline CDR1 is SGHTA and CDR2 FQGTGA. DNA of the CDR3: TGTGCCAGCAGCTTAGAAGGCAGGGGGACCTACAATGAGCAGTTCTTC. It specifies CASSLEGRGTYNEQFF.

The chain is built from TRBV28 and TRBJ2-7; D tentatively fits TRBD1 or TRBD2 (5 bases each). The CDR3 has 15 amino acids. The V gene's germline CDR1 is MDHEN and CDR2 SYDVKM. V was cut by 6 bases and J by 2 bases, with 17 bases left in between. The CDR3: CASSLPGPGPYEQYF. The CDR3 DNA sequence: TGTGCCAGCAGCCTCCCGGGCCCGGGGCCCTACGAGCAGTACTTC. The full variable domain, rest sourced from reference TRBV28 and TRBJ2-7, is DVKVTQSSRYLVKRTGEKVFLECVQDMDHENMFWYRQDPGLGLRLIYFSYDVKMKEKGDIPEGYSVSREKKERFSLILESASTNQTSMYLCASSLPGPGPYEQYFGPGTRLTVT.

The chain recombines TRBV6-1 with TRBJ2-2; 7 positions match TRBD1. J was trimmed by 6 bases and V by 5 bases; bases with no gene match: 9. The germline V gene encodes CDR1 MNHNS and CDR2 SASEGT. The CDR3 is 15 residues long. CDR3 sequence reads: CASSRERGRAGELFF. CDR3 DNA: TGTGCCAGCAGTAGGGAGAGGGGGCGTGCCGGGGAGCTGTTTTTT.

The chain couples TRBV2 to TRBJ2-5; TRBD2 agrees at 9 bases. V was clipped by 9 bases and J by 5 bases; unmatched bases: 13. This CDR3 has 15 amino acids. Germline lookup yields CDR1 SNHLY and CDR2 FYNNEI. CDR3 DNA sequence: TGTGCCAGAGGAAAGATAGCGGGGGCAAGGGAGACCCAGTACTTC. It is translated as CARGKIAGARETQYF.

This rearrangement joins TRBV9 to TRBJ2-3; D is unresolved. Trimming stripped 1 base from V and 0 bases from J, with 9 bases between. CDR3 size: 15 residues. Germline CDR1 is SGDLS and CDR2 is YYNGEE. CDR3 loop: CASSVSHSSTDTQYF. CDR3 DNA: TGTGCCAGCAGCGTATCTCACAGTAGCACAGATACGCAGTATTTT.

The chain has TRBV6-5 and TRBJ2-2; the D gene is possibly TRBD1 (5 bases). CDR3 length equals 16 residues. The V gene's germline CDR1 is MNHEY and CDR2 SVGAGI. The V end lost 2 bases, the J end lost 3 bases, and 13 bases lay between the germline ends. The CDR3 is CASSYGHYQYTGELFF. CDR3 nucleotide sequence: TGTGCCAGCAGTTACGGACATTACCAGTACACCGGGGAGCTGTTTTTT.

V is TRBV15 and J is TRBJ1-4, with D tentatively TRBD1 (6 bases). This CDR3 is 14 amino acids long. Between the trimmed V and J ends, which lost 2 bases and 7 bases, there was a span of 11 bases. CDR1 and CDR2 from the germline V gene are LNHNV and YYDKDF (reference sequence). CDR3 DNA sequence: TGTGCCACCAGCAGAACGGGGGCTGGTGAAAAACTGTTTTTT. Protein: CATSRTGAGEKLFF.

This clone was recorded only once. This chain joins TRBV19 and TRBJ1-5; perhaps TRBD1 as D (5 bases). The CDR3 is 16 residues long. Trimming shortened V by 6 bases and J by 0 bases, and 15 bases separated the two germline ends. CDR1 and CDR2 (germline): LNHDA, SQIVND (reference sequence). The CDR3 DNA is TGTGCCAGTAGACCCCGGGCAGGGTATAGCAATCAGCCCCAGCATTTT. It specifies CASRPRAGYSNQPQHF.

This clone was counted between two and nine times. The V call is TRBV7-8, the J call TRBJ1-1; D gene uncertain. The V end lost 2 bases, the J end lost 1 base, and 14 bases lay between the germline ends. Germline CDR1 and CDR2: SGHVS and FQNEAQ. The CDR3 consists of 16 residues. CDR3 loop: CASSLKVAGPNTEAFF. CDR3 DNA sequence: TGTGCCAGCAGCTTAAAAGTAGCCGGTCCGAACACTGAAGCTTTCTTT.

This chain uses TRBV6-5 with TRBJ2-7; possibly TRBD1 for D (6 bases). The germline gives CDR1 MNHEY, CDR2 SVGAGI. V lost 4 bases, J lost 3 bases, and 13 bases lay in between. This CDR3 comprises 14 residues. CDR3 region: CASSFHRDNYEQYF. The CDR3 bases are TGTGCCAGCAGTTTCCACCGGGACAACTACGAGCAGTACTTC.

The V gene is TRBV7-2, the J gene TRBJ2-3; D remains ambiguous. Germline lookup yields CDR1 SGHTA and CDR2 FQGNSA. The CDR3 contains 12 residues. Trimming cost V 7 bases and J 6 bases, with 11 bases left between them. CDR3 amino acids: CASTFLADTQYF. Written as DNA, the CDR3 is TGTGCCAGCACCTTCCTCGCGGATACGCAGTATTTT.

V and J are TRBV6-1 and TRBJ2-7; TRBD1 matches at 11 bases. This CDR3 is 14 amino acids long. Germline CDR1 is MNHNS and CDR2 is SASEGT. With V trimmed by 7 bases and J by 3 bases, 5 bases remained unmatched. The CDR3 is CASKGGTGGYEQYV. CDR3 DNA: TGTGCCAGCAAGGGGGGGACAGGGGGCTACGAGCAGTACGTC.

The chain carries TRBV19 and TRBJ1-1; D is undetermined. V gave up 3 bases and J gave up 4 bases, with 21 bases separating them. Germline V CDR1 and CDR2: LNHDA, SQIVND (reference sequence). CDR3 size: 17 residues. Here the CDR3 reads CASSMPFLRKRSTEAFF. The CDR3 DNA follows: TGTGCCAGTAGTATGCCGTTCCTTCGGAAGAGGAGCACTGAAGCTTTCTTT. The variable domain in full, completed from reference TRBV19 and TRBJ1-1, reads DGGITQSPKYLFRKEGQNVTLSCEQNLNHDAMYWYRQDPGQGLRLIYYSQIVNDFQKGDIAEGYSVSREKKESFPLTVTSAQKNPTAFYLCASSMPFLRKRSTEAFFGQGTRLTVV.

This clone was seen a few times. The chain couples TRBV10-3 to TRBJ1-1; D is perhaps TRBD1 (6 bases). CDR3 length equals 14 residues. CDR1 is ENHRY and CDR2 is SYGVKD in the germline V gene. Trimming took 6 bases from V and 3 from J, leaving 14 bases between them. In nucleotides, the CDR3 is TGTGCCATCAGCCCGAGGGGGGAGTACACTGAAGCTTTCTTT. It is translated as CAISPRGEYTEAFF.